This record concerns one T cell receptor (beta chain) sequence. What it binds is unknown. The data were obtained in a study of T cell responses to AZD1222 COVID-19 vaccine. Study in general: Second-dose recipients at about 4 or about 12 weeks were treated as one pooled group.

Overall study findings and caveats: Close to half of all spike-specific TCRs reportedly target regions of the variants that are unmutated. Spike-specific TCR breadth and depth rose after two AZD1222 doses. Only after the peak T cell response were repertoires sampled.

Profiling relied on immunoSEQ multiplex PCR, and the TCRdb table lists in-frame clones only, not all of them. The sample shows under 200,000 clones, approximately 91% of them seen only once. The sequences come from peripheral blood, collected on day 0 of AZD1222 vaccination. The clonotype comes from an adult in good health.

CDR3 DNA sequence: TGTGCCAGCTCACCCCAGAACGTCCAAAGTCTGGGCTCTGAAGCTTTCTTT. This sequence encodes CASSPQNVQSLGSEAFF. J is TRBJ1-1 and V is TRBV18; D is unclear. This CDR3 contains 17 residues. Germline values: CDR1 KGHSH, CDR2 LQKENI. Between the trimmed V and J ends, which lost 3 bases and 6 bases, there was a span of 23 bases. The full variable domain, in which reference TRBV18 and TRBJ1-1 provide the parts outside the CDR3, is NAGVMQNPRHLVRRRGQEARLRCSPMKGHSHVYWYRQLPEEGLKFMVYLQKENIIDESGMPKERFSAEFPKEGPSILRIQQVVRGDSAAYFCASSPQNVQSLGSEAFFGQGTRLTVV.